These 32 T cell receptor beta chains were all obtained from the same sample, sequenced in a study of cytomegalovirus exposure and HLA in healthy donors. The PCR used 60 Vbeta and 13 Jbeta primers. Sequencing was performed with immunoSEQ multiplex PCR; in TCRdb, only in-frame clones are kept and a portion is missing. This sample has 250,000 or so clones, with 85% found just once. The sequencing sample was made of PBMCs. The receptors shown here come from a human donor in good health.

The genes are TRBV19 and TRBJ2-3; TRBD2 agrees at 11 bases. J lost 0 bases, V lost 3 bases, and 5 bases had no gene match. CDR3 length: 17 residues. Germline values: CDR1 LNHDA, CDR2 SQIVND (reference sequence). CDR3 nucleotide sequence: TGTGCCAGTAGTATCCTAGCGGGAGGTAGAAGCACAGATACGCAGTATTTT. It specifies CASSILAGGRSTDTQYF.

The rearrangement uses TRBV7-9 and TRBJ2-1, with 8 bases aligning to TRBD1. This CDR3 spans 15 amino acids. V lost 3 bases to trimming and J lost 5 bases; unmatched junction nucleotides: 6. Looked up from germline, CDR1 is SEHNR and CDR2 is FQNEAQ (reference sequence). The CDR3 coding sequence is TGTGCCAGCAGCTTTCTTCAGGGACAGGACAATGAGCAGTTCTTC. It yields the protein CASSFLQGQDNEQFF.

This rearrangement joins TRBV6-5 to TRBJ1-1; D might be TRBD1 (5 bases). V was cut by 5 bases and J by 12 bases, with 25 bases left in between. In germline, CDR1 is MNHEY, CDR2 SVGAGI. The CDR3 runs 15 residues. The CDR3 DNA sequence: TGTGCCAGCAGTCGCCGCATCGTAGGGGTTTTATCAACTTTCTTT. Its translation is CASSRRIVGVLSTFF.

V and J are TRBV27 and TRBJ2-1, with D possibly being TRBD2 (5 bases). CDR1 and CDR2 (germline): MNHEY, SMNVEV (reference sequence). The CDR3 totals 13 residues. V was trimmed by 2 bases and J by 3 bases, leaving 5 bases between them. The CDR3 here is CASSLEGYNEQFF. The CDR3 DNA sequence: TGTGCCAGCAGTTTAGAGGGCTACAATGAGCAGTTCTTC.

The genes are TRBV10-3 and TRBJ2-5, with TRBD1 identical over 8 bases. Gene TRBJ2-7 matches the end of the DNA better, so the J call may be wrong. This CDR3 is 13 amino acids long. CDR1 and CDR2 (germline): ENHRY, SYGVKD. The CDR3 sequence is CAISETGGYEQYF. CDR3 sequence (DNA): TGTGCCATCAGTGAGACAGGGGGCTACGAGCAGTACTTC.

The chain carries TRBV30 and TRBJ2-5, with TRBD2 matching 8 bases. Germline-derived CDR1 and CDR2 are GTSNPN and SVGIG (reference sequence). The CDR3 has 15 residues. Unmatched junction bases numbered 9, after V lost 1 base and J lost 5 bases. CDR3 in DNA: TGTGCCTGGAGTGGCCCCAGGTCGGGGGGGGAGACCCAGTACTTC. It translates to CAWSGPRSGGETQYF.

V gene TRBV29-1 combines with J gene TRBJ1-5, with D perhaps TRBD1 (5 bases). This CDR3 comprises 14 residues. Trimming shortened V by 4 bases and J by 0 bases, and 10 bases separated the two germline ends. Germline CDR1 SQVTM, CDR2 ANQGSEA. This CDR3 reads CSVGYRNSNQPQHF. The DNA of the CDR3 is TGCAGCGTTGGTTACAGGAATAGCAATCAGCCCCAGCATTTT.

This chain links TRBV12-5 with TRBJ1-2; no firm D call. Germline V gene sequence: CDR1 LGHNT, CDR2 FRNRAP. Trimming cost V 0 bases and J 0 bases, with 5 bases left between them. The length of the CDR3 is 14 residues. This CDR3 is CASGLVSANYGYTF. CDR3 sequence (DNA): TGTGCTAGTGGTTTGGTGTCAGCTAACTATGGCTACACCTTC.

This clone has a single count. V gene TRBV5-6 combines with J gene TRBJ2-7; 7 bases line up with TRBD2. The CDR3 loop spans 15 amino acids. Germline values: CDR1 SGHDT, CDR2 YYEEEE. Trimming cost V 4 bases and J 2 bases; bases outside gene matches: 9. The CDR3 nucleotides are TGTGCCAGCAGCAATCTAGCGGTCTTGACCTACGAGCAGTACTTC. This codes for CASSNLAVLTYEQYF.

J is TRBJ1-3 and V is TRBV18, with TRBD1 identical over 11 bases. The CDR3 has 17 residues. CDR1 and CDR2 from the germline V gene are KGHSH and LQKENI. V dropped 4 bases and J dropped 2; count of bases not matched to a gene: 7. CDR3 nucleotide sequence: TGTGCCAGCTCACGACCAGGACAGGGGGCCGCTGGAAACACCATATATTTT. Residues: CASSRPGQGAAGNTIYF. Looking up the rest from reference TRBV18 and TRBJ1-3 gives the full variable domain: NAGVMQNPRHLVRRRGQEARLRCSPMKGHSHVYWYRQLPEEGLKFMVYLQKENIIDESGMPKERFSAEFPKEGPSILRIQQVVRGDSAAYFCASSRPGQGAAGNTIYFGEGSWLTVV.

This clone occurred a few times. The rearrangement joins TRBV4-2 to TRBJ2-5, with TRBD2 identical over 8 bases. Trimming removed 0 bases from V and 5 bases from J; junction bases left unmatched: 11. Germline V lookup: CDR1 LGHNA, CDR2 YNFKEQ. The CDR3 sequence is 17 residues long. The CDR3 region is CASSQEMDGGARETQYF. The CDR3, as DNA: TGTGCCAGCAGCCAAGAAATGGACGGGGGGGCGCGGGAGACCCAGTACTTC.

This chain connects TRBV19 to TRBJ1-3, with TRBD1 identical over 8 bases. The germline V gene encodes CDR1 LNHDA and CDR2 SQIVND (reference sequence). The CDR3 runs 16 residues. V shed 4 bases and J 0 bases; nucleotides not matched to a gene: 5. This CDR3 reads CASSTATGASGNTIYF. The CDR3 DNA reads as TGTGCCAGTAGTACGGCGACAGGGGCCTCTGGAAACACCATATATTTT.

This clone was seen a few times. The chain uses TRBV6-6 and TRBJ1-5; D ambiguous. The germline V gene has CDR1 MNHNY and CDR2 SVGAGI (reference sequence). Trimming left V 6 bases short and J 6 bases short, with 9 bases between. CDR3 length: 12 amino acids. The CDR3 reads CASSGMAQPQHF. The CDR3 DNA reads as TGTGCCAGCAGCGGGATGGCTCAGCCCCAGCATTTT.

The genes are TRBV11-1 and TRBJ2-7; 9 positions agree with TRBD2. The CDR3 runs 18 residues. J was trimmed by 0 bases and V by 4 bases; bases with no gene match: 13. Germline V gives CDR1 SGHAT, CDR2 FQDESV (reference sequence). Written as DNA, the CDR3 is TGTGCCAGCAGCTCAGCAGGGACTAGCAGGCCGAGCTCCTACGAGCAGTACTTC. It yields the protein CASSSAGTSRPSSYEQYF.

This chain connects TRBV29-1 to TRBJ2-1; 10 positions agree with TRBD1. V lost 7 bases, J lost 4 bases, and 4 bases stayed unmatched. CDR1 is SQVTM, CDR2 ANQGSEA, per germline. The CDR3 length is 13 residues. The CDR3: CSAGTGAYNEQFF. The CDR3 DNA follows: TGCAGCGCCGGGACAGGGGCGTACAATGAGCAGTTCTTC.

The chain links TRBV7-3 to TRBJ2-7, with 7 positions matching TRBD1. The CDR3 is 14 amino acids. Looked up from germline, CDR1 is SGHTA and CDR2 is FQGTGA. Unmatched junction bases numbered 5, after V lost 4 bases and J lost 2 bases. The CDR3, as DNA: TGTGCCAGCAGCTCAACCGGGACAGCCTACGAGCAGTACTTC. Translation: CASSSTGTAYEQYF.

This chain links TRBV28 with TRBJ2-6; perhaps TRBD1 as D (5 bases). Germline V CDR1 and CDR2: MDHEN, SYDVKM. There are 15 residues in the CDR3. Trimming took off 5 bases at V and 4 bases at J, with 12 bases between the two ends. The CDR3: CASSQLQAGANVLTF. The CDR3 bases are TGTGCCAGCAGTCAATTACAGGCCGGGGCCAACGTCCTGACTTTC.

This chain links TRBV5-1 with TRBJ2-7; D possibly corresponds to TRBD1 (5 bases). The length of the CDR3 is 13 residues. CDR1 is SGHRS, CDR2 YFSETQ, per germline. Trimming took off 1 base at V and 3 bases at J, with 8 bases between the two ends. DNA of the CDR3: TGCGCCAGCAGCTTGACAGGAAACTACGAGCAGTACTTC. It is translated as CASSLTGNYEQYF.

The V gene is TRBV5-4, the J gene TRBJ1-2; 7 bases map to TRBD1. After removal of 0 bases from V and 0 bases from J, the junction contained 11 bases not matched to a gene. This CDR3 region has 18 residues. CDR1 SGHNT and CDR2 YYREEE come from the germline V gene (reference sequence). The CDR3 DNA follows: TGTGCCAGCAGCTTGGGCCTACAGGGGCCCAACACTAACTATGGCTACACCTTC. Its protein product is CASSLGLQGPNTNYGYTF.

The chain has TRBV2 and TRBJ1-5; 7 bases map to TRBD1. From germline, CDR1 is SNHLY and CDR2 FYNNEI. J was trimmed by 0 bases and V by 8 bases; bases with no gene match: 10. This CDR3 has 16 residues. The CDR3 reads CASEGGTSNSNQPQHF. The CDR3 DNA reads TGTGCCAGCGAAGGGGGCACCTCGAATAGCAATCAGCCCCAGCATTTT.

This clone came up a few times. This sequence joins TRBV9 and TRBJ2-3, with a weak D call TRBD2 (5 bases). V lost 0 bases, J lost 2 bases, and 10 bases lay in between. Germline CDR1 is SGDLS and CDR2 is YYNGEE. CDR3 size: 15 residues. The CDR3 region has the DNA TGTGCCAGCAGCGTAGGAATTAGCGCCACAGATACGCAGTATTTT. Residues: CASSVGISATDTQYF.

V and J are TRBV5-6 and TRBJ2-3, with D possibly TRBD2 on 5 matching bases. The length of the CDR3 is 15 residues. V lost 0 bases and J lost 1, with 9 bases in between. CDR1 and CDR2 (germline): SGHDT, YYEEEE. DNA for the CDR3: TGTGCCAGCAGCTTGGTCTCGCGGGGCACAGATACGCAGTATTTT. The encoded protein is CASSLVSRGTDTQYF.

This chain links TRBV19 with TRBJ2-1; TRBD1 matches at 8 bases. From germline, CDR1 is LNHDA and CDR2 SQIVND (reference sequence). J lost 15 bases, V lost 5 bases, and 12 bases had no gene match. The length of the CDR3 is 13 residues. DNA for the CDR3: TGTGCCAGTAGTCGAACAAATGGACAGGGTGGGTTCTTC. This codes for CASSRTNGQGGFF.

The chain is built from TRBV20-1 and TRBJ2-1; D perhaps matches TRBD2 (5 bases). The CDR3 has 11 amino acids. Germline loops: CDR1 DFQATT, CDR2 SNEGSKA (reference sequence). CDR3 nucleotide sequence: TGCGGACTTAGAGGGCACAATGAGCAGTTCTTC. Translating gives CGLRGHNEQFF.

This clone turned up a few times. The chain couples TRBV25-1 to TRBJ2-7; 10 bases fit TRBD2. The V and J ends lost 4 bases and 1 base, in that order; junction bases with no gene match: 10. The CDR3 totals 17 residues. The germline CDR1 and CDR2 sequences are MGHDK and SYGVNS. Written as DNA, the CDR3 is TGTGCCAGCAGTGTGGCTAGCGGGGGTTCCCGGTCCTACGAGCAGTACTTC. It encodes CASSVASGGSRSYEQYF.

The rearrangement joins TRBV19 to TRBJ2-5, with a tentative D call TRBD1 (6 bases). Trimming took off 4 bases at V and 5 bases at J, with 11 bases between the two ends. The CDR3 totals 13 residues. CDR1 and CDR2 from the germline V gene are LNHDA and SQIVND (reference sequence). CDR3 residues: CASSRDKLETQYF. The CDR3 DNA reads TGTGCCAGTAGTAGGGACAAGCTGGAGACCCAGTACTTC.

The gene calls are TRBV4-3 and TRBJ2-7; maybe TRBD2 (6 bases). The CDR3 contains 16 residues. The V and J ends lost 0 bases and 4 bases respectively, with 16 bases between them. CDR1 and CDR2 from the germline V gene are LGHNA and YSLEER. Here the CDR3 DNA reads TGCGCCAGCAGCCAAGACCGTACTAGCCTAACTTACGAGCAGTACTTC. It encodes CASSQDRTSLTYEQYF.

This chain joins TRBV5-5 and TRBJ2-7; 11 bases align to TRBD1. The germline V gene has CDR1 SGHKS and CDR2 YYEKEE (reference sequence). J was trimmed by 2 bases and V by 0 bases; bases with no gene match: 1. This CDR3 has 15 amino acids. The CDR3 loop is CASSLGGQGAYEQYF. Written as DNA, the CDR3 is TGTGCCAGCAGCTTGGGGGGACAGGGGGCCTACGAGCAGTACTTC.

V usage is TRBV10-3 and J usage is TRBJ2-2; possible D gene TRBD2, 5 bases. Looked up from germline, CDR1 is ENHRY and CDR2 is SYGVKD. This CDR3 is 17 amino acids long. V was trimmed by 3 bases and J by 2 bases, leaving 16 bases between them. CDR3 nucleotide sequence: TGTGCCATCAGTGACCATCGCGGGTCTGGAAACACCGGGGAGCTGTTTTTT. Protein: CAISDHRGSGNTGELFF.

The chain employs TRBV6-6 and TRBJ2-3; TRBD2 agrees at 10 bases. The CDR3 contains 15 residues. CDR1 and CDR2 from the germline V gene are MNHNY and SVGAGI (reference sequence). V dropped 6 bases and J dropped 6; count of bases not matched to a gene: 9. CDR3 loop: CASSRRSGRMDTQYF. CDR3 nucleotide sequence: TGTGCCAGCAGCCGCCGTAGCGGGAGGATGGATACGCAGTATTTT.

The genes are TRBV6-6 and TRBJ1-6; 8 bases are shared with TRBD1. Germline V CDR1 and CDR2: MNHNY, SVGAGI (reference sequence). The CDR3 length is 14 residues. J was trimmed by 13 bases and V by 2 bases; bases with no gene match: 7. The CDR3: CASSYPGQGWPLHF. CDR3 nucleotide sequence: TGTGCCAGCAGTTACCCTGGACAGGGTTGGCCCCTCCACTTT.

The chain is built from TRBV7-9 and TRBJ2-7; perhaps TRBD2 as D (5 bases). Germline loops: CDR1 SEHNR, CDR2 FQNEAQ (reference sequence). The germline V and J ends were trimmed by 3 bases and 5 bases, with 11 bases remaining between them. This CDR3 comprises 13 residues. The CDR3 sequence is CASSFLRGDEQYF. The CDR3 DNA reads as TGTGCCAGCAGCTTTCTTCGGGGAGACGAGCAGTACTTC.